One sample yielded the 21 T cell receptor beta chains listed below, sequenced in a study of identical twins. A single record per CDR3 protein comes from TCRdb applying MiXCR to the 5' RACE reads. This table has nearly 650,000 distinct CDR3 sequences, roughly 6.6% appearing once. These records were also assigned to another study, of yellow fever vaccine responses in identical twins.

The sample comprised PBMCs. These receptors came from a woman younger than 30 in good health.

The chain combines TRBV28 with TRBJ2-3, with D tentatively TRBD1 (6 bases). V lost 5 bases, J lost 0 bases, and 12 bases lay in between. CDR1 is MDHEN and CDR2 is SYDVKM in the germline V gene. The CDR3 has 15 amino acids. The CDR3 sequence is CASSHRGQSTDTQYF. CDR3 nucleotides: TGTGCCAGCAGTCACCGTGGACAGAGCACAGATACGCAGTATTTT.

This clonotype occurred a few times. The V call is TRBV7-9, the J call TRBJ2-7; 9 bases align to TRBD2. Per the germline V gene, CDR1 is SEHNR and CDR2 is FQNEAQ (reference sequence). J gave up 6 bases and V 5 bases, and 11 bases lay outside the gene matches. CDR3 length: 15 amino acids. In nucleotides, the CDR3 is TGTGCCAGCAGCACAAACTCGGGACTAGCTACCGAGCAGTACTTC. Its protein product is CASSTNSGLATEQYF.

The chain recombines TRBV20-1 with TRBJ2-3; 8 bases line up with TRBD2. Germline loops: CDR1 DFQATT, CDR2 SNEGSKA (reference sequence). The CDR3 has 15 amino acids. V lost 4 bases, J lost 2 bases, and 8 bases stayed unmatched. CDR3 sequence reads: CSATPREGITDTQYF. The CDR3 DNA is TGCAGTGCTACCCCTCGGGAGGGGATCACAGATACGCAGTATTTT.

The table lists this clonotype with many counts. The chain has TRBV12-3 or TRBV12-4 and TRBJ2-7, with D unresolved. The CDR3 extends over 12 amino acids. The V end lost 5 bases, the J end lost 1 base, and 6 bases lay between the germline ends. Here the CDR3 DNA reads TGTGCCAGCAGTGTCCCATCCTACGAGCAGTACTTC. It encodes CASSVPSYEQYF.

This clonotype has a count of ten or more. The CDR3 nucleotides are TGCGCCAGCAGCCTGTACCGTGGACGGGACGAGCAGTACTTC. Amino acids: CASSLYRGRDEQYF. This chain uses TRBV5-1 with TRBJ2-7; D is ambiguous. The germline gives CDR1 SGHRS, CDR2 YFSETQ. Trimming removed 4 bases from V and 5 bases from J, with 16 bases in between. The CDR3 loop spans 14 amino acids.

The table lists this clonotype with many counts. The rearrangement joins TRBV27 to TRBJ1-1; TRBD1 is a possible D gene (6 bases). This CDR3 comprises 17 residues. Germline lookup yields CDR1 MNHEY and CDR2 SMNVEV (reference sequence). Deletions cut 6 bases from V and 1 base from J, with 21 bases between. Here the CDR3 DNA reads TGTGCCAGCAGGGCTCCTGTGAGGGGGAAGGCGAACACTGAAGCTTTCTTT. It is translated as CASRAPVRGKANTEAFF.

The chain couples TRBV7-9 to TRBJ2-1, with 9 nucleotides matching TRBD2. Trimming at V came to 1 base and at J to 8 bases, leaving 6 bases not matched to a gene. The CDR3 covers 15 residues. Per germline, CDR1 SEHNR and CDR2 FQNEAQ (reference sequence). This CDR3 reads CASSLGPAGGYEQFF. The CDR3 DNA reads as TGTGCCAGCAGCTTAGGTCCAGCGGGGGGATATGAGCAGTTCTTC.

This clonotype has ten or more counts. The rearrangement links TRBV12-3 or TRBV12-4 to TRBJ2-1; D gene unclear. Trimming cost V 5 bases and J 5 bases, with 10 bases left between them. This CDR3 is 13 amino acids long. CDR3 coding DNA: TGTGCCAGCAGTCCAACAGTAAACAATGAGCAGTTCTTC. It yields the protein CASSPTVNNEQFF.

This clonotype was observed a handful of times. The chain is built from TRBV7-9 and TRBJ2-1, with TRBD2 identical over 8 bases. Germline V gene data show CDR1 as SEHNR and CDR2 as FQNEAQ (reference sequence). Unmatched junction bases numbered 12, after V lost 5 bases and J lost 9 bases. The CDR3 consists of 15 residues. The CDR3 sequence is CASSAGRAGEGEQFF. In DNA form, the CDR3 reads TGTGCCAGCAGCGCAGGGAGAGCGGGAGAGGGTGAGCAGTTCTTC.

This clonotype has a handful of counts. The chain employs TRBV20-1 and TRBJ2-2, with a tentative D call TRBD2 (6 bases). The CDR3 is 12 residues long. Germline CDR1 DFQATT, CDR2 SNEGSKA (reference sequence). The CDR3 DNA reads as TGCAGCCACGGGAGTAACACCGGGGAGCTGTTTTTT. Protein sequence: CSHGSNTGELFF.

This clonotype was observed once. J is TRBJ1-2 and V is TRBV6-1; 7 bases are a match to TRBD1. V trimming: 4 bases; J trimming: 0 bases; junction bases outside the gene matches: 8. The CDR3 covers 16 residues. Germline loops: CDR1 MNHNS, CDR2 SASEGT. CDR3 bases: TGTGCCAGCAGTGCCCCGGTAGGGACAGCTAACTATGGCTACACCTTC. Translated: CASSAPVGTANYGYTF.

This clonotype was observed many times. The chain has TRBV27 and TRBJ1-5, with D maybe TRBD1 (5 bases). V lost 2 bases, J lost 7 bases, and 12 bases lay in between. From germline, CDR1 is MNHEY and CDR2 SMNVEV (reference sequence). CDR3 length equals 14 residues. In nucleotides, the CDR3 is TGTGCCAGCAGTTTAGGGGCCGGAGCCCAGCCCCAGCATTTT. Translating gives CASSLGAGAQPQHF.

In DNA form, the CDR3 reads TGTGCCAGCAGCTTAGAAACAGGGATCAATCAGCCCCAGCATTTT. It translates to CASSLETGINQPQHF. The chain uses TRBV7-9 and TRBJ1-5; possible D gene TRBD1, 6 bases. The germline V gene encodes CDR1 SEHNR and CDR2 FQNEAQ (reference sequence). The CDR3 runs 15 residues. Trimming shortened V by 1 base and J by 3 bases, and 10 bases separated the two germline ends. The complete variable domain, with remaining parts taken from reference TRBV7-9 and TRBJ1-5, reads DTGVSQNPRHKITKRGQNVTFRCDPISEHNRLYWYRQTLGQGPEFLTYFQNEAQLEKSRLLSDRFSAERPKGSFSTLEIQRTEQGDSAMYLCASSLETGINQPQHFGDGTRLSIL.

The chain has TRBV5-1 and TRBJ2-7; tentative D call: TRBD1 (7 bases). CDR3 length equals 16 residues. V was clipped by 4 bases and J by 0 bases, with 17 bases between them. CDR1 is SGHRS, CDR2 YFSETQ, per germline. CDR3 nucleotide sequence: TGCGCCAGCAGCCCTCAGGGGGGCAAGAGCTCCTACGAGCAGTACGTC. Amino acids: CASSPQGGKSSYEQYV.

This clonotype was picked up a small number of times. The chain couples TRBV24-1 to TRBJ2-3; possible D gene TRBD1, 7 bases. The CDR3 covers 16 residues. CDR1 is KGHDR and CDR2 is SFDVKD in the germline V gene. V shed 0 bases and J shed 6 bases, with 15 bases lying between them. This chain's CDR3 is CATSDLFDRAGDTQYF. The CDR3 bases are TGTGCCACCAGTGATTTGTTCGACAGGGCGGGGGATACGCAGTATTTT.

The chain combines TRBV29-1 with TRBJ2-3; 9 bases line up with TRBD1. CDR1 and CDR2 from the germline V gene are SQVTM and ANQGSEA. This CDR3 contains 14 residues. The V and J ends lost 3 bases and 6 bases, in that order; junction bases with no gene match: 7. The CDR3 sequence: CSVDGLDRGDTQYF. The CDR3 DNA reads TGCAGCGTTGATGGCTTGGACAGGGGCGATACGCAGTATTTT.

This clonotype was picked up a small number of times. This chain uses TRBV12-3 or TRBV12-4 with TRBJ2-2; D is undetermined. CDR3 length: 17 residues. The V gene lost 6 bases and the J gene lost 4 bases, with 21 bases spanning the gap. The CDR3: CASRHEAMAGRTGELFF. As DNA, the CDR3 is TGTGCCAGCAGACATGAAGCTATGGCAGGACGCACCGGGGAGCTGTTTTTT.

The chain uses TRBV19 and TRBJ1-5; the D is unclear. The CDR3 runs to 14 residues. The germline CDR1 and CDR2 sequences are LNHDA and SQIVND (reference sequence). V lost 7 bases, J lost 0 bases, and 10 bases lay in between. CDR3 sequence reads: CASTLGPSNQPQHF. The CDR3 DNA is TGTGCCAGTACTTTGGGCCCTAGCAATCAGCCCCAGCATTTT.

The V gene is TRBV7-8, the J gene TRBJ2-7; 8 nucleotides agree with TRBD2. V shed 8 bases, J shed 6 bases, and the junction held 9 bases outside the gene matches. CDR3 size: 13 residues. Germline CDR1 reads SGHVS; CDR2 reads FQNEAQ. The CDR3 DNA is TGTGCCAGCCTCGGACTAGCCCGCGGCGAGCAGTACTTC. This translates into CASLGLARGEQYF.

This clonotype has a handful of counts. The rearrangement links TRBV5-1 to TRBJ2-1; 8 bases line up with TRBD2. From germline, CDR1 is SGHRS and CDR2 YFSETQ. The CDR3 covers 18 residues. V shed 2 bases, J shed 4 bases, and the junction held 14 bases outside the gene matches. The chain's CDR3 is CASSFPTLAGSSYNEQFF. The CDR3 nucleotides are TGCGCCAGCAGCTTCCCGACCTTAGCGGGGTCATCATACAATGAGCAGTTCTTC.

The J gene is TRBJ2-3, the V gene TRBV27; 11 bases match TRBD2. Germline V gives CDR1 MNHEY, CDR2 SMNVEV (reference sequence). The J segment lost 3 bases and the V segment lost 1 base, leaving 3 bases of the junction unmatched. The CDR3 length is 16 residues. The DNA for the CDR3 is TGTGCCAGCAGTTTATTTAGCGGGGGGGCAACAGATACGCAGTATTTT. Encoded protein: CASSLFSGGATDTQYF.